These 13 T cell receptor beta chains share one sample of origin, sequenced in a study of technical replicates of blood from four donors. Profiling relied on immunoSEQ multiplex PCR, and the TCRdb table lists in-frame clones only, not all of them. The repertoire holds under 85,000 clones, with about 97% as singletons. The specimen was T cells isolated from PBMCs. The receptors were gathered from a human donor in good health.

The rearrangement joins TRBV5-1 to TRBJ2-5, with D maybe TRBD2 (6 bases). This CDR3 contains 16 residues. Trimming removed 0 bases from V and 2 bases from J, with 14 bases in between. The germline V gene encodes CDR1 SGHRS and CDR2 YFSETQ. CDR3 sequence: CASSLGSPGGQETQYF. In DNA, the CDR3 is TGCGCCAGCAGCTTGGGGTCGCCTGGGGGGCAAGAGACCCAGTACTTC.

The rearrangement uses TRBV29-1 and TRBJ2-7; tentative D call: TRBD1 (5 bases). The CDR3 contains 16 residues. Germline-derived CDR1 and CDR2 are SQVTM and ANQGSEA. Trimming took 0 bases from V and 3 from J, leaving 18 bases between them. CDR3 sequence reads: CSVEEPSDRNLYEQYF. CDR3 DNA: TGCAGCGTTGAAGAACCATCCGACAGAAACCTCTACGAGCAGTACTTC.

The J gene is TRBJ2-5, the V gene TRBV5-5; no firm D call. The CDR3 has 14 residues. The germline V and J ends were trimmed by 4 bases and 4 bases, with 14 bases remaining between them. Germline V lookup: CDR1 SGHKS, CDR2 YYEKEE (reference sequence). CDR3 sequence (DNA): TGTGCCAGCAGCCCCGCGGCGACGGGAGAGACCCAGTACTTC. This codes for CASSPAATGETQYF.

This clone has a single count. The chain is built from TRBV2 and TRBJ1-3, with D perhaps TRBD1 (5 bases). CDR1 is SNHLY and CDR2 is FYNNEI in the germline V gene. This CDR3 has 14 residues. The germline V and J ends were trimmed by 6 bases and 2 bases, with 11 bases remaining between them. CDR3 sequence (DNA): TGTGCCAGCAGGTGGGAGGGGCCTGGAAACACCATATATTTT. As protein: CASRWEGPGNTIYF. Supplemented by reference TRBV2 and TRBJ1-3, the full variable domain reads EPEVTQTPSHQVTQMGQEVILRCVPISNHLYFYWYRQILGQKVEFLVSFYNNEISEKSEIFDDQFSVERPDGSNFTLKIRSTKLEDSAMYFCASRWEGPGNTIYFGEGSWLTVV.

The J gene is TRBJ2-7, the V gene TRBV4-2; perhaps TRBD2 as D (6 bases). The V gene's germline CDR1 is LGHNA and CDR2 YNFKEQ. Trimming removed 0 bases at V and 5 bases at J, with 17 bases between. The CDR3 is 16 amino acids. The CDR3 protein is CASSQDLVGSLNEQYF. The CDR3 region has the DNA TGTGCCAGCAGCCAAGATCTCGTCGGGAGTTTAAACGAGCAGTACTTC.

This chain links TRBV6-1 with TRBJ2-7, with a weak D call TRBD2 (5 bases). Trimming removed 3 bases at V and 1 base at J, with 16 bases between. The CDR3 totals 16 residues. The germline CDR1 and CDR2 sequences are MNHNS and SASEGT. CDR3 sequence (DNA): TGTGCCAGCAGTGATTTGGTAAGGACTGTGTCCTACGAGCAGTACTTC. Translated: CASSDLVRTVSYEQYF.

The chain has TRBV18 and TRBJ1-2, with 7 bases that match TRBD1. Germline lookup yields CDR1 KGHSH and CDR2 LQKENI. Trimming removed 0 bases from V and 5 bases from J; junction bases left unmatched: 3. The CDR3 runs to 14 residues. CDR3: CASSPPGQHYGYTF. The CDR3 DNA reads as TGTGCCAGCTCACCACCGGGACAGCATTATGGCTACACCTTC.

The chain uses TRBV19 and TRBJ2-3; D may be TRBD2 (6 bases). Germline V gene lookup returns CDR1 LNHDA and CDR2 SQIVND (reference sequence). V was pared by 9 bases and J by 1 base, with 20 bases between. The CDR3 sequence is 16 residues long. CDR3 sequence reads: CASRGFGRIRTDTQYF. Written as DNA, the CDR3 is TGTGCCAGCCGGGGGTTTGGGCGGATCCGCACAGATACGCAGTATTTT.

V usage is TRBV27 and J usage is TRBJ1-1; TRBD1 aligns across 9 bases. Germline V gene data show CDR1 as MNHEY and CDR2 as SMNVEV (reference sequence). V was clipped by 4 bases and J by 4 bases; unmatched bases: 13. There are 17 residues in the CDR3. CDR3 sequence: CASSSLTSGQGVTEAFF. The CDR3 DNA is TGTGCCAGCAGTTCGTTGACCTCGGGACAGGGTGTCACTGAAGCTTTCTTT.

This chain connects TRBV18 to TRBJ1-4; D unresolved. The CDR3 extends over 15 amino acids. The germline gives CDR1 KGHSH, CDR2 LQKENI. V was clipped by 6 bases and J by 7 bases, with 18 bases between them. CDR3 protein: CASSPSRTGFEKLFF. The CDR3 coding sequence is TGTGCCAGCTCGCCTTCTAGAACTGGCTTTGAAAAACTGTTTTTT. Together with reference TRBV18 and TRBJ1-4, the CDR3 gives the full variable domain: NAGVMQNPRHLVRRRGQEARLRCSPMKGHSHVYWYRQLPEEGLKFMVYLQKENIIDESGMPKERFSAEFPKEGPSILRIQQVVRGDSAAYFCASSPSRTGFEKLFFGSGTQLSVL.

The chain uses TRBV25-1 and TRBJ2-1, with 10 bases that match TRBD2. CDR1 and CDR2 (germline): MGHDK, SYGVNS. The CDR3 totals 17 residues. V lost 0 bases, J lost 6 bases, and 8 bases stayed unmatched. CDR3 bases: TGTGCCAGCAGTGAATATCCAGCGGGGGGGCATGTCAATGAGCAGTTCTTC. Residues: CASSEYPAGGHVNEQFF.

This chain uses TRBV5-1 with TRBJ2-7, with TRBD1 matching over 7 bases. Looked up from germline, CDR1 is SGHRS and CDR2 is YFSETQ. This CDR3 comprises 14 residues. V was pared by 0 bases and J by 5 bases, with 5 bases of the junction left unmatched. The CDR3 loop reads CASSLAQGEDEQYF. In nucleotides, the CDR3 is TGCGCCAGCAGCTTGGCCCAGGGGGAAGACGAGCAGTACTTC.

V gene TRBV4-1 combines with J gene TRBJ2-2, with 9 bases that match TRBD2. J was trimmed by 4 bases and V by 4 bases; bases with no gene match: 10. Germline V lookup: CDR1 MGHRA, CDR2 YSYEKL. The CDR3 contains 17 residues. CDR3 DNA sequence: TGCGCCAGCAGCCCTGGAGGACTAGCGCGTAGCACCGGGGAGCTGTTTTTT. Protein sequence: CASSPGGLARSTGELFF.